This TCR beta chain derives from a study of OX40 agonist ivuxolimab in advanced cancers. Broader study findings: In the expanded peripheral T cells, antigen specificity was never determined.

On this clone itself: What it recognizes is unknown.

Trimming took 0 bases from V and 4 from J, leaving 13 bases between them. There are 16 residues in the CDR3. Germline values: CDR1 MGHRA, CDR2 YSYEKL. Autoimmune disease history or systemic immunosuppression was exclusionary. Using immunoSEQ multiplex PCR, the repertoire was profiled, and TCRdb retains in-frame clones only, with some absent. The table shows some 49,000 clones, with about nine tenths occurring only once. This TCR was sampled from an adult with an advanced solid tumor such as melanoma, head and neck, liver or kidney cancer. This sample comprised CD4+ or CD8+ T cells sorted from blood, obtained in a trial of the OX40 agonist ivuxolimab. This chain joins TRBV4-1 and TRBJ2-1; TRBD1 or TRBD2 may be the D gene (6 bases each). Here the CDR3 DNA reads TGCGCCAGCAGCCAAGATACGAAGGGGGGTTACAATGAGCAGTTCTTC. It codes for CASSQDTKGGYNEQFF.